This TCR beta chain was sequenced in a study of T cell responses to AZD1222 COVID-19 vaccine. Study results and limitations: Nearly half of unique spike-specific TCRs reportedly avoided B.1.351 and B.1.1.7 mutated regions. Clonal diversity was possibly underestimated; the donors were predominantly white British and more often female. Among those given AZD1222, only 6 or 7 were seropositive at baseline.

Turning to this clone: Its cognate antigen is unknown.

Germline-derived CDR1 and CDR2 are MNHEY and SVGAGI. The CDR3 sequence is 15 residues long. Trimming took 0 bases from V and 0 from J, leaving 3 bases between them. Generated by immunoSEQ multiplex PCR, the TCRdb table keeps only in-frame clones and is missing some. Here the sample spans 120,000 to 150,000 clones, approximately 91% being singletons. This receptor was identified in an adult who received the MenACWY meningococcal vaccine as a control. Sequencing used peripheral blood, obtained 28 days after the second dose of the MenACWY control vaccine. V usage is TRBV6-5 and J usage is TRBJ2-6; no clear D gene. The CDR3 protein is CASSYSGSGANVLTF. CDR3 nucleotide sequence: TGTGCCAGCAGTTACTCAGGCTCTGGGGCCAACGTCCTGACTTTC.